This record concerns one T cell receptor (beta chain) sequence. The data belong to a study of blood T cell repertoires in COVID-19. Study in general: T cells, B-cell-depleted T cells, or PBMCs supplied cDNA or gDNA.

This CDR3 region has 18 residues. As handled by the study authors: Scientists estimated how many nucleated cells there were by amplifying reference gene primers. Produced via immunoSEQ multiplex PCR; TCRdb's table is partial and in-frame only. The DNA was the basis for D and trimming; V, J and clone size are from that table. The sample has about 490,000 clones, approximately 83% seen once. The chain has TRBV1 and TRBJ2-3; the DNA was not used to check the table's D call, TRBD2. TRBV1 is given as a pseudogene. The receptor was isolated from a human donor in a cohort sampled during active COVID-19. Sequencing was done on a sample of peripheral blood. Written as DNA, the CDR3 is TGCACCAGCAGCCAAGGTCCCCTGACTAGCGGGGGCCCGTATACGCAGTATTTT. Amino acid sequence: CTSSQGPLTSGGPYTQYF.